These 18 T cell receptor beta chains originate from one sample sequenced in a study of T cells in localized non-small cell lung cancer. Profiling relied on immunoSEQ multiplex PCR, and the TCRdb table lists in-frame clones only, not all of them. There are tens of thousands of clones in the sample; around 84% occur only once, and roughly 1.4% lies in the top ten. This specimen consisted of peripheral blood, obtained before any cancer treatment. The receptors derive from a female donor aged 60 or older with stage I lung adenocarcinoma.

The chain's CDR3 is CASSSLGTPAYEQYF. As DNA, the CDR3 is TGTGCCAGCAGTTCCCTGGGTACCCCGGCCTACGAGCAGTACTTC. V is TRBV6-6 and J is TRBJ2-5; D gene uncertain. Matching the DNA end better, TRBJ2-7 makes the J call doubtful. The CDR3 is 15 amino acids. Germline V gives CDR1 MNHNY, CDR2 SVGAGI (reference sequence).

This clone was detected once. The V and J genes are TRBV1 and TRBJ1-3; the D segment call TRBD1 is taken from the table without a DNA check. TRBV1 is a recognized pseudogene. This CDR3 region has 19 residues. DNA of the CDR3: TGCACCAGCAGCCAATGGACAGGCCCTCTGGGTAACGCTGGAAACACCATATATTTT. This codes for CTSSQWTGPLGNAGNTIYF.

This clone was counted a single time. The chain links TRBV5-4 to TRBJ2-3; weak D call: TRBD1 (6 bases). Per the germline V gene, CDR1 is SGHNT and CDR2 is YYREEE (reference sequence). This CDR3 has 17 residues. V was trimmed by 3 bases and J by 2 bases, leaving 19 bases between them. The CDR3 loop is CASSSKGHFHATDTQYF. The CDR3 nucleotides are TGTGCCAGCAGCTCCAAGGGACACTTCCACGCCACAGATACGCAGTATTTT.

In this sample, this clone turned up once. The rearrangement joins TRBV19 to TRBJ1-1; D is ambiguous. The CDR3 is 16 amino acids. Germline V lookup: CDR1 LNHDA, CDR2 SQIVND (reference sequence). Trimming took off 6 bases at V and 0 bases at J, with 17 bases between the two ends. The CDR3 sequence is CASRTLLGGMNTEAFF. In DNA, the CDR3 is TGTGCCAGTAGAACCCTTTTGGGCGGAATGAACACTGAAGCTTTCTTT. Combining the CDR3 with reference TRBV19 and TRBJ1-1 gives the whole variable domain DGGITQSPKYLFRKEGQNVTLSCEQNLNHDAMYWYRQDPGQGLRLIYYSQIVNDFQKGDIAEGYSVSREKKESFPLTVTSAQKNPTAFYLCASRTLLGGMNTEAFFGQGTRLTVV.

This clone was seen a single time. The chain uses TRBV19 and TRBJ2-7; D is uncertain. Between the trimmed V and J ends, which lost 1 base and 4 bases, there was a span of 8 bases. The germline V gene encodes CDR1 LNHDA and CDR2 SQIVND (reference sequence). This CDR3 has 13 amino acids. The CDR3 here is CASSIGNGYEQYF. For the CDR3, the DNA is TGTGCCAGTAGTATAGGCAATGGGTACGAGCAGTACTTC.

The chain links TRBV7-8 to TRBJ2-3; D is possibly TRBD1 or TRBD2 (5 bases each). Germline lookup yields CDR1 SGHVS and CDR2 FQNEAQ. V lost 0 bases, J lost 2 bases, and 9 bases lay in between. The CDR3 spans 15 residues. The CDR3 coding sequence is TGTGCCAGCAGCTTAGCGGGGCTAGCCACAGATACGCAGTATTTT. Translated, it gives CASSLAGLATDTQYF.

The chain has TRBV6-5 and TRBJ2-7; tentatively, D is TRBD1 (6 bases). Germline loops: CDR1 MNHEY, CDR2 SVGAGI. The CDR3 length is 15 residues. The V and J ends lost 6 bases and 0 bases respectively, with 15 bases between them. This chain's CDR3 is CASSLTRGFSYEQYF. The CDR3, as DNA: TGTGCCAGCAGCCTAACCAGGGGCTTCTCCTACGAGCAGTACTTC.

V gene TRBV18 combines with J gene TRBJ1-6; D perhaps matches TRBD1 (6 bases). The CDR3 runs to 17 residues. The V and J ends lost 3 bases and 1 base respectively, with 13 bases between them. CDR1 and CDR2 (germline): KGHSH, LQKENI. CDR3 sequence reads: CASSPWGPGSYNSPLHF. In nucleotides, the CDR3 is TGTGCCAGCTCACCTTGGGGGCCGGGGTCCTATAATTCACCCCTCCACTTT. Combining the CDR3 with reference TRBV18 and TRBJ1-6 gives the whole variable domain NAGVMQNPRHLVRRRGQEARLRCSPMKGHSHVYWYRQLPEEGLKFMVYLQKENIIDESGMPKERFSAEFPKEGPSILRIQQVVRGDSAAYFCASSPWGPGSYNSPLHFGNGTRLTVT.

This clone was counted between two and nine times. The CDR3 DNA reads TGTGCCAGTAGGGGGACAGCTAGCAATCAGCCCCAGCATTTT. Translated: CASRGTASNQPQHF. The chain couples TRBV19 to TRBJ1-5; TRBD1 aligns across 7 bases. With 6 bases clipped from V and 0 bases from J, the junction kept 2 bases outside the gene matches. Germline lookup yields CDR1 LNHDA and CDR2 SQIVND (reference sequence). The CDR3 has 14 amino acids.

The chain carries TRBV18 and TRBJ2-2; TRBD2 matches 8 bases. There are 17 residues in the CDR3. With V trimmed by 2 bases and J by 5 bases, 10 bases remained unmatched. Germline loops: CDR1 KGHSH, CDR2 LQKENI. CDR3 nucleotide sequence: TGTGCCAGCTCACCAAGCGGACTAGCAGTGGGGACCGGGGAGCTGTTTTTT. Residues: CASSPSGLAVGTGELFF.

The chain uses TRBV28 and TRBJ2-5; 14 bases map to TRBD2. Germline V CDR1 and CDR2: MDHEN, SYDVKM. Germline trimming cut 6 bases from V and 5 bases from J; bases unmatched to any gene: 11. The CDR3 totals 17 residues. CDR3 bases: TGTGCCAGCAGCACCGGGACTAGCGGGAGTTGGGGGGAGACCCAGTACTTC. Protein product: CASSTGTSGSWGETQYF. Full variable domain (remainder filled in from reference TRBV28 and TRBJ2-5): DVKVTQSSRYLVKRTGEKVFLECVQDMDHENMFWYRQDPGLGLRLIYFSYDVKMKEKGDIPEGYSVSREKKERFSLILESASTNQTSMYLCASSTGTSGSWGETQYFGPGTRLLVL.

V usage is TRBV9 and J usage is TRBJ1-5; no definite D call. V was trimmed by 0 bases and J by 0 bases, leaving 4 bases between them. In germline, CDR1 is SGDLS, CDR2 YYNGEE. The CDR3 loop spans 14 amino acids. The CDR3 DNA is TGTGCCAGCAGCGTAGACTCTAGCAATCAGCCCCAGCATTTT. As protein: CASSVDSSNQPQHF.

V usage is TRBV27 and J usage is TRBJ2-7, with TRBD1 identical over 10 bases. This CDR3 has 16 residues. With V trimmed by 4 bases and J by 6 bases, 12 bases remained unmatched. Germline V CDR1 and CDR2: MNHEY, SMNVEV (reference sequence). The CDR3 DNA sequence: TGTGCCAGCAGTTCCGACAGGGGGCGCGTTTCAGGCGAGCAGTACTTC. This translates into CASSSDRGRVSGEQYF.

The chain uses TRBV29-1 and TRBJ1-2, with 7 positions matching TRBD1. CDR1 and CDR2 from the germline V gene are SQVTM and ANQGSEA. The V and J ends lost 8 bases and 8 bases, in that order; junction bases with no gene match: 11. The CDR3 is made up of 12 amino acids. CDR3 nucleotides: TGCAGCACCCGGGGACAGCTGGAGGGCTACACCTTC. Translation gives CSTRGQLEGYTF. Full variable domain (rest looked up from reference TRBV29-1 and TRBJ1-2): SAVISQKPSRDICQRGTSLTIQCQVDSQVTMMFWYRQQPGQSLTLIATANQGSEATYESGFVIDKFPISRPNLTFSTLTVSNMSPEDSSIYLCSTRGQLEGYTFGSGTRLTVV.

V and J are TRBV7-6 and TRBJ1-6; the match to TRBD1 covers 7 bases. The germline CDR1 and CDR2 sequences are SGHVS and FNYEAQ. The V segment lost 0 bases and the J segment 9 bases; nucleotides outside the gene matches: 11. The CDR3 runs 17 residues. CDR3 in amino acids: CASSLATGQSSGSPLHF. CDR3 nucleotides: TGTGCCAGCAGCTTAGCCACGGGACAGAGTTCGGGTTCACCCCTCCACTTT. The variable domain in full, with the rest retrieved from reference TRBV7-6 and TRBJ1-6, is GAGVSQSPRYKVTKRGQDVALRCDPISGHVSLYWYRQALGQGPEFLTYFNYEAQQDKSGLPNDRFSAERPEGSISTLTIQRTEQRDSAMYRCASSLATGQSSGSPLHFGNGTRLTVT.

The chain recombines TRBV4-2 with TRBJ1-2; the D gene is possibly TRBD1 (5 bases). The V end was cut by 1 base, the J end by 0 bases, with 9 bases between. In germline, CDR1 is LGHNA, CDR2 YNFKEQ. CDR3 length: 15 residues. CDR3 residues: CASSQVGVTNYGYTF. The DNA for the CDR3 is TGTGCCAGCAGCCAAGTGGGGGTTACTAACTATGGCTACACCTTC.

This chain links TRBV7-8 with TRBJ1-2; D gene ambiguous. The CDR3 runs 15 residues. V was pared by 0 bases and J by 2 bases, with 10 bases between. The V gene's germline CDR1 is SGHVS and CDR2 FQNEAQ. The CDR3 is CASSLAAKGNYGYTF. The CDR3 DNA sequence: TGTGCCAGCAGCTTAGCGGCGAAAGGGAACTATGGCTACACCTTC.

The chain couples TRBV19 to TRBJ2-1, with a possible D match to TRBD2 (5 bases). Germline CDR1 is LNHDA and CDR2 is SQIVND (reference sequence). The CDR3 is 14 residues long. V was cut by 1 base and J by 9 bases, with 13 bases left in between. The CDR3 loop is CASSIVVGVAEQFF. The CDR3 DNA reads as TGTGCCAGTAGTATAGTAGTGGGAGTAGCTGAGCAGTTCTTC.